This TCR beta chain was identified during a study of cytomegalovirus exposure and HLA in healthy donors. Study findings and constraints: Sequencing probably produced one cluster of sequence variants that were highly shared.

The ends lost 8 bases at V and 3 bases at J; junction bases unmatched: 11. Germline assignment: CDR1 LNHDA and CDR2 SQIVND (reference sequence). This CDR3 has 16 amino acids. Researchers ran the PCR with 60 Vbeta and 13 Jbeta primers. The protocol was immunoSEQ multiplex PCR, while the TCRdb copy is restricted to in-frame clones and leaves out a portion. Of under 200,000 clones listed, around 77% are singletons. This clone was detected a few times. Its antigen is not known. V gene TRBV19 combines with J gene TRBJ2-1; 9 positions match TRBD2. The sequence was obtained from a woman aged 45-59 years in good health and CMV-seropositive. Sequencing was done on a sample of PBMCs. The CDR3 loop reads CASGGVWTSDYNEQFF. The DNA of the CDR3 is TGTGCCAGTGGGGGCGTTTGGACTAGCGACTACAATGAGCAGTTCTTC.